Below are 24 T cell receptor beta chains sequenced from a single sample in a study of identifying expanded T cells in peripheral blood. Libraries were prepared by immunoSEQ multiplex PCR; TCRdb keeps only in-frame clonotypes and omits some of them. The top ten clones hold roughly 3.9% of a sample with some 93,000 clones, more than 70% of them seen once. Material for sequencing was blood. These receptors were taken from a person between 18 and 75 years old in good health.

This rearrangement joins TRBV30 to TRBJ2-1; 11 nucleotides align to TRBD2. The trim removed 0 bases at V and 8 bases at J, leaving 9 bases unmatched. Germline CDR1 GTSNPN, CDR2 SVGIG (reference sequence). This CDR3 has 16 amino acids. Written as DNA, the CDR3 is TGTGCCTGGAGTGTACAGGTTAGCGGGGGGGCTTATGAGCAGTTCTTC. It codes for CAWSVQVSGGAYEQFF.

J is TRBJ2-1 and V is TRBV2; 8 nucleotides line up with TRBD1. The CDR3 spans 14 residues. Germline loops: CDR1 SNHLY, CDR2 FYNNEI. The V segment lost 9 bases and the J segment 8 bases; nucleotides outside the gene matches: 12. The CDR3 sequence is CARARAGGMDEQFF. CDR3 nucleotide sequence: TGTGCCAGAGCTCGGGCAGGGGGCATGGATGAGCAGTTCTTC.

This chain connects TRBV6-6 to TRBJ1-5; 10 bases align to TRBD1. The CDR3 extends over 14 amino acids. CDR1 and CDR2 from the germline V gene are MNHNY and SVGAGI (reference sequence). V dropped 10 bases and J dropped 7; count of bases not matched to a gene: 10. The CDR3 reads CAIKDRGDGQPQHF. CDR3 nucleotides: TGTGCCATAAAGGACAGGGGGGACGGGCAGCCCCAGCATTTT.

The chain joins TRBV11-2 to TRBJ2-7, with 7 bases that match TRBD1. Trimming took 1 base from V and 2 from J; bases not matched to a gene: 2. The CDR3 runs 14 residues. Germline-derived CDR1 and CDR2 are SGHAT and FQNNGV. CDR3 DNA sequence: TGTGCCAGCAGCTTAGGACAGGGAGCCTACGAGCAGTACTTC. This codes for CASSLGQGAYEQYF.

The chain uses TRBV27 and TRBJ2-5; tentatively, D is TRBD1 or TRBD2 (7 bases each). The CDR3 runs 14 residues. Trimming cost V 7 bases and J 5 bases, with 17 bases left between them. Germline assignment: CDR1 MNHEY and CDR2 SMNVEV (reference sequence). CDR3 DNA: TGTGCCAGCAACAACAGGGGCGGGGGCGAGACCCAGTACTTC. This sequence encodes CASNNRGGGETQYF.

The chain has TRBV4-2 and TRBJ2-1; D is unresolved. There are 11 residues in the CDR3. Trimming pared 4 bases from V and 7 bases from J, leaving 5 bases between. CDR1 LGHNA and CDR2 YNFKEQ come from the germline V gene. The DNA of the CDR3 is TGTGCCAGCAGCCGTGGAAATGAGCAGTTCTTC. Encoded protein: CASSRGNEQFF.

Only one count was recorded for this clone. The chain employs TRBV4-1 and TRBJ2-7; 7 positions agree with TRBD2. The CDR3 has 13 residues. CDR1 MGHRA and CDR2 YSYEKL come from the germline V gene. The V and J ends lost 2 bases and 3 bases, in that order; junction bases with no gene match: 1. The CDR3 spells CASSQRTSYEQYF. The CDR3 coding sequence is TGCGCCAGCAGCCAAAGGACTAGCTACGAGCAGTACTTC.

A single count supports this clone. The chain recombines TRBV5-1 with TRBJ2-4; no clear D gene. Trimming stripped 2 bases from V and 3 bases from J, with 0 bases between. The CDR3 runs to 11 residues. Looked up from germline, CDR1 is SGHRS and CDR2 is YFSETQ. The CDR3 sequence is CASSFKNIQYF. The CDR3 DNA reads TGCGCCAGCAGCTTCAAAAACATTCAGTACTTC.

The chain uses TRBV5-1 and TRBJ2-5; D call uncertain. Germline lookup yields CDR1 SGHRS and CDR2 YFSETQ. V was clipped by 4 bases and J by 3 bases, with 10 bases between them. This CDR3 spans 13 amino acids. DNA for the CDR3: TGCGCCAGCAGCCAAGTGGGTAAAGAGACCCAGTACTTC. It translates to CASSQVGKETQYF.

A single count supports this clone. This rearrangement joins TRBV9 to TRBJ1-3; no clear D. The CDR3 extends over 13 amino acids. Germline-derived CDR1 and CDR2 are SGDLS and YYNGEE. V lost 0 bases to trimming and J lost 2 bases, with 3 bases between them. The DNA of the CDR3 is TGTGCCAGCAGCGTAGAGGCTGGAAACACCATATATTTT. This codes for CASSVEAGNTIYF.

This chain uses TRBV7-3 with TRBJ1-1, with D hard to call. Germline-derived CDR1 and CDR2 are SGHTA and FQGTGA. CDR3 length equals 14 residues. The ends were cut back, 2 bases at V and 5 bases at J, with 12 bases in the middle. The CDR3 DNA reads TGTGCCAGCAGCTTATCGGTGTCGGGAACTGAAGCTTTCTTT. Translated: CASSLSVSGTEAFF.

This chain uses TRBV11-2 with TRBJ2-5; D remains ambiguous. Germline CDR1 and CDR2: SGHAT and FQNNGV. The CDR3 is 14 residues long. V lost 1 base and J lost 1, with 7 bases in between. The CDR3 coding sequence is TGTGCCAGCAGCTTAGGGTTCGGCCAAGAGACCCAGTACTTC. Amino acid sequence: CASSLGFGQETQYF.

This clone was found once. The CDR3 nucleotides read TGCAGCGCCCGACAGGGAGAGCAGCCCCAGCATTTT. Amino acid sequence: CSARQGEQPQHF. The chain uses TRBV29-1 and TRBJ1-5; 7 bases line up with TRBD1. This CDR3 comprises 12 residues. CDR1 and CDR2 (germline): SQVTM, ANQGSEA. V shed 7 bases and J 7 bases; nucleotides not matched to a gene: 7.

This chain uses TRBV4-1 with TRBJ1-6; D is possibly TRBD1 (6 bases). From germline, CDR1 is MGHRA and CDR2 YSYEKL. The CDR3 runs 16 residues. Trimming took 5 bases from V and 4 from J, leaving 15 bases between them. The CDR3 protein is CASSEQGAGYNSPLHF. The DNA of the CDR3 is TGCGCCAGCAGCGAACAGGGCGCGGGTTATAATTCACCCCTCCACTTT.

CDR3 coding DNA: TGTGCCAGCTCACCAGCGGGGGCGGTTGAAGCTTTCTTT. This sequence encodes CASSPAGAVEAFF. This sequence joins TRBV18 and TRBJ1-1; possible D gene TRBD1, 6 bases. Germline V gives CDR1 KGHSH, CDR2 LQKENI. V lost 2 bases to trimming and J lost 7 bases, with 11 bases between them. This CDR3 has 13 amino acids.

V usage is TRBV5-4 and J usage is TRBJ2-7; 10 nucleotides agree with TRBD1. Per the germline V gene, CDR1 is SGHNT and CDR2 is YYREEE (reference sequence). This CDR3 spans 16 amino acids. J was trimmed by 2 bases and V by 3 bases; bases with no gene match: 8. CDR3 sequence (DNA): TGTGCCAGCAGCTCTCGCACGGGACAGGGGACCTACGAGCAGTACTTC. It yields the protein CASSSRTGQGTYEQYF.

This chain links TRBV4-3 with TRBJ1-1; 7 nucleotides align to TRBD1. The germline gives CDR1 LGHNA, CDR2 YSLEER. The CDR3 consists of 12 residues. V lost 5 bases, J lost 5 bases, and 2 bases stayed unmatched. Here the CDR3 DNA reads TGCGCCAGCAGCATGACAGGGACTGAAGCTTTCTTT. This gives the protein CASSMTGTEAFF.

The chain's CDR3 is CASNGQGHYNEQFF. CDR3 DNA: TGTGCCAGCAATGGACAGGGGCACTACAATGAGCAGTTCTTC. The genes are TRBV27 and TRBJ2-1; 9 bases agree with TRBD1. Losses at the gene ends were 7 bases for V and 3 bases for J; bases not matched to a gene: 4. This CDR3 comprises 14 residues. Germline CDR1 reads MNHEY; CDR2 reads SMNVEV (reference sequence).

The chain couples TRBV28 to TRBJ2-7; D is uncertain. Trimming cost V 5 bases and J 0 bases, with 11 bases left between them. The CDR3 has 14 amino acids. Germline V gene lookup returns CDR1 MDHEN and CDR2 SYDVKM. The CDR3 nucleotides read TGTGCCAGCAGTCCCGGACGGGCCTCCTACGAGCAGTACTTC. Translation gives CASSPGRASYEQYF.

J is TRBJ2-7 and V is TRBV5-5; no firm D call. Germline V gene sequence: CDR1 SGHKS, CDR2 YYEKEE (reference sequence). CDR3 length: 15 residues. Trimming pared 6 bases from V and 0 bases from J, leaving 16 bases between. The CDR3 DNA follows: TGTGCCAGCACCTCCGGGTCGCTAATCTCCTACGAGCAGTACTTC. Translating gives CASTSGSLISYEQYF. Combining the CDR3 with reference TRBV5-5 and TRBJ2-7 gives the whole variable domain DAGVTQSPTHLIKTRGQQVTLRCSPISGHKSVSWYQQVLGQGPQFIFQYYEKEERGRGNFPDRFSARQFPNYSSELNVNALLLGDSALYLCASTSGSLISYEQYFGPGTRLTVT.

This clone has just one count. Here the CDR3 reads CASSGRRDRETDTQYF. The CDR3 DNA reads TGTGCCAGCAGCGGCCGCCGGGACAGGGAGACAGATACGCAGTATTTT. The chain joins TRBV9 to TRBJ2-3, with 9 positions matching TRBD1. CDR1 and CDR2 from the germline V gene are SGDLS and YYNGEE. With V trimmed by 3 bases and J by 3 bases, 8 bases remained unmatched. This CDR3 spans 16 amino acids.

V usage is TRBV5-1 and J usage is TRBJ2-1, with D tentatively TRBD1 (6 bases). The CDR3 length is 14 residues. V was cut by 2 bases and J by 10 bases, with 16 bases left in between. The germline CDR1 and CDR2 sequences are SGHRS and YFSETQ. CDR3 in amino acids: CASSFSGSGDEQFF. CDR3 nucleotide sequence: TGCGCCAGCAGCTTCTCGGGTTCAGGGGACGAGCAGTTCTTC.

The CDR3, as DNA: TGTGCCAGCAGTTTAGGGGGGAACACTGAAGCTTTCTTT. It translates to CASSLGGNTEAFF. This chain uses TRBV27 with TRBJ1-1; a weak D match, TRBD1 (5 bases). The CDR3 is 13 amino acids. The V gene's germline CDR1 is MNHEY and CDR2 SMNVEV (reference sequence). V lost 2 bases, J lost 1 base, and 5 bases lay in between.

The CDR3 region has the DNA TGTGCCAGCAGCTTAACAGGGGGGCACTATGGCTACACCTTC. This codes for CASSLTGGHYGYTF. V gene TRBV11-2 combines with J gene TRBJ1-2, with 8 bases fitting TRBD1. The CDR3 has 14 residues. Unmatched junction bases numbered 2, after V lost 2 bases and J lost 3 bases. In germline, CDR1 is SGHAT, CDR2 FQNNGV.